The 8 T cell receptor beta chains presented below share a single source sample, sequenced in a study of beta chain features in type 1 diabetes. The whole isolated RNA underwent reverse transcription, so sequencing captured expressed TCRB transcripts. TCRdb's table, derived via immunoSEQ multiplex PCR, lists solely in-frame clones and lacks some. The repertoire includes 150,000 or so clones, less than 10% of them detected once, and approximately 0.69% sits in the top ten. Sequencing was carried out using central memory CD4+ T cells from blood. The receptors derive from a woman aged 40-49 years in good health.

This clone was seen more than once but under ten times. The chain combines TRBV25-1 with TRBJ1-2; 7 nucleotides match TRBD1. V lost 6 bases, J lost 4 bases, and 14 bases stayed unmatched. Looked up from germline, CDR1 is MGHDK and CDR2 is SYGVNS. The CDR3 totals 16 residues. The CDR3 spells CASSPLVGGGLYGYTF. The CDR3 DNA reads as TGTGCCAGCAGCCCCCTGGTAGGAGGGGGCCTCTATGGCTACACCTTC.

The genes are TRBV2 and TRBJ2-6; 8 nucleotides align to TRBD1. Unmatched junction bases numbered 2, after V lost 7 bases and J lost 0 bases. Per the germline V gene, CDR1 is SNHLY and CDR2 is FYNNEI. This CDR3 comprises 15 residues. The chain's CDR3 is CASTGGVSGANVLTF. CDR3 coding DNA: TGTGCCAGCACAGGGGGCGTCTCTGGGGCCAACGTCCTGACTTTC.

This rearrangement joins TRBV7-9 to TRBJ1-3; 9 bases agree with TRBD1. With V trimmed by 3 bases and J by 1 base, 4 bases remained unmatched. CDR3 length: 16 residues. Germline V gene sequence: CDR1 SEHNR, CDR2 FQNEAQ (reference sequence). The CDR3 sequence is CASSFTGGLSGNTIYF. The CDR3 region has the DNA TGTGCCAGCAGCTTTACAGGGGGCTTGTCTGGAAACACCATATATTTT.

This clone was seen more than once but under ten times. This chain links TRBV29-1 with TRBJ2-5; 7 nucleotides align to TRBD1. J gave up 0 bases and V 4 bases, and 8 bases lay outside the gene matches. The germline V gene has CDR1 SQVTM and CDR2 ANQGSEA. CDR3 length equals 15 residues. CDR3 bases: TGCAGCGTTGCCCCAATGACAGGGAACCAAGAGACCCAGTACTTC. It encodes CSVAPMTGNQETQYF. Complete variable domain (other parts from reference TRBV29-1 and TRBJ2-5): SAVISQKPSRDICQRGTSLTIQCQVDSQVTMMFWYRQQPGQSLTLIATANQGSEATYESGFVIDKFPISRPNLTFSTLTVSNMSPEDSSIYLCSVAPMTGNQETQYFGPGTRLLVL.

The chain links TRBV5-1 to TRBJ2-7; D is unclear. Trimming left V 7 bases short and J 4 bases short, with 15 bases between. This CDR3 region has 13 residues. Germline lookup yields CDR1 SGHRS and CDR2 YFSETQ. Here the CDR3 DNA reads TGCGCCAGCCACTATAGCCCCCCATACGAGCAGTACTTC. Its protein product is CASHYSPPYEQYF.

The V gene is TRBV7-2, the J gene TRBJ2-7; 8 nucleotides agree with TRBD2. The CDR3 loop spans 15 amino acids. Germline V lookup: CDR1 SGHTA, CDR2 FQGNSA. Losses at the gene ends were 5 bases for V and 7 bases for J; bases not matched to a gene: 13. CDR3 DNA sequence: TGTGCCAGCAGCCCGGGGGGGGCTCTGGTCCTTGAGCAGTACTTC. This translates into CASSPGGALVLEQYF. The entire variable domain, with the rest obtained from reference TRBV7-2 and TRBJ2-7, is as follows: GAGVSQSPSNKVTEKGKDVELRCDPISGHTALYWYRQSLGQGLEFLIYFQGNSAPDKSGLPSDRFSAERTGGSVSTLTIQRTQQEDSAVYLCASSPGGALVLEQYFGPGTRLTVT.

This chain joins TRBV29-1 and TRBJ1-2; 8 bases align to TRBD1. Germline V gene data show CDR1 as SQVTM and CDR2 as ANQGSEA. The CDR3 length is 11 residues. J gave up 7 bases and V 5 bases, and 3 bases lay outside the gene matches. CDR3 residues: CSVSGGGGYTF. The CDR3 DNA reads TGCAGCGTTTCAGGGGGCGGTGGCTACACCTTC.

This clone was seen a few times. V gene TRBV9 combines with J gene TRBJ2-7, with D perhaps TRBD1 (5 bases). CDR3 length equals 14 residues. The V end was cut by 0 bases, the J end by 2 bases, with 9 bases between. Germline values: CDR1 SGDLS, CDR2 YYNGEE. As DNA, the CDR3 is TGTGCCAGCAGCGTAGGATCAGGGACCTACGAGCAGTACTTC. It encodes CASSVGSGTYEQYF.